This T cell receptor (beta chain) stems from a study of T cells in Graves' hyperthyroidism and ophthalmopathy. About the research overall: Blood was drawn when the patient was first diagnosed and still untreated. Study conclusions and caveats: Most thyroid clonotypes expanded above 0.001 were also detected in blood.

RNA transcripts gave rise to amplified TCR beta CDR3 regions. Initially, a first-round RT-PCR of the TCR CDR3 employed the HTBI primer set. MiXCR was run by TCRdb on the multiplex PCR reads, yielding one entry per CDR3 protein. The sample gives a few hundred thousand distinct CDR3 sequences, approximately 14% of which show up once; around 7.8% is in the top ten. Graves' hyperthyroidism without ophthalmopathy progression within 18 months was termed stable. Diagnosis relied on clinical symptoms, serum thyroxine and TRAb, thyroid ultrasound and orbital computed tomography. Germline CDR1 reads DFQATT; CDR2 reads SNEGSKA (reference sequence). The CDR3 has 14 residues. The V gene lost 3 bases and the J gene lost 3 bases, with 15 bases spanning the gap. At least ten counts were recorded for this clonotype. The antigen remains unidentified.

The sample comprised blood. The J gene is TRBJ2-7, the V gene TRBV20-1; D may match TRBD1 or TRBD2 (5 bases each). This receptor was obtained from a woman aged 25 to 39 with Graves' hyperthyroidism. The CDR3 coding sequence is TGCAGTGCTAGGGCTGCGGCAGGGAGCTACGAGCAGTACTTC. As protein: CSARAAAGSYEQYF.